A single sample is the source of the 23 T cell receptor beta chains below, sequenced in a study of response to subunit inactivated influenza vaccine. Using its own MiXCR run on the RT-PCR reads, TCRdb lists one record per CDR3 protein. Among about 520,000 distinct CDR3 sequences listed, approximately 24% were seen once. Specimen: CD4+ T cells sorted from PBMCs, collected around 5 days after vaccination. The receptors come from a man aged 50 to 59 who received an inactivated influenza vaccine.

The sample holds a few counts of this clonotype. J is TRBJ1-1 and V is TRBV4-3, with no clear D. Germline lookup yields CDR1 LGHNA and CDR2 YSLEER. V was clipped by 4 bases and J by 0 bases, with 18 bases between them. The length of the CDR3 is 17 residues. This chain's CDR3 is CASSRSKPSSVNTEAFF. CDR3 coding DNA: TGCGCCAGCAGCCGCTCCAAACCGTCCTCAGTGAACACTGAAGCTTTCTTT.

This chain uses TRBV20-1 with TRBJ2-1; D possibly corresponds to TRBD2 (5 bases). Germline CDR1 reads DFQATT; CDR2 reads SNEGSKA (reference sequence). The V gene lost 5 bases and the J gene lost 1 base, with 15 bases spanning the gap. The CDR3 runs 15 residues. The CDR3 sequence: CSAPRGRFSYNEQFF. The CDR3 DNA reads as TGCAGTGCTCCCCGAGGGCGCTTTTCCTACAATGAGCAGTTCTTC.

This clonotype occurred a few times. The rearrangement uses TRBV9 and TRBJ2-1; possibly TRBD2 for D (6 bases). CDR3 length: 18 amino acids. V was shortened by 3 bases and J by 2 bases, with 21 bases between the two germline ends. Germline CDR1 and CDR2: SGDLS and YYNGEE. CDR3 amino acids: CASSGSQRRGVAYNEQFF. In DNA, the CDR3 is TGTGCCAGCAGCGGCTCCCAACGGAGGGGCGTCGCCTACAATGAGCAGTTCTTC.

This clonotype has only a few counts. The rearrangement links TRBV19 to TRBJ2-1; D may be TRBD2 (6 bases). V was pared by 4 bases and J by 9 bases, with 13 bases between. Germline CDR1 is LNHDA and CDR2 is SQIVND (reference sequence). The CDR3 loop spans 13 amino acids. Here the CDR3 DNA reads TGTGCCAGTAGTACGGGCCGAGCGGGTGAGCAGTTCTTC. It translates to CASSTGRAGEQFF.

The V gene is TRBV12-3 or TRBV12-4, the J gene TRBJ2-5; D is possibly TRBD1 (5 bases). The CDR3 is 15 amino acids. The V end lost 0 bases, the J end lost 1 base, and 9 bases lay between the germline ends. The CDR3 here is CASSLARRGQETQYF. The CDR3 DNA reads as TGTGCCAGCAGTTTAGCGAGAAGGGGCCAAGAGACCCAGTACTTC.

The chain couples TRBV10-2 to TRBJ1-6; D remains unclear. Trimming cost V 3 bases and J 1 base, with 4 bases left between them. The germline V gene has CDR1 WSHSY and CDR2 SAAADI. The CDR3 extends over 14 amino acids. As DNA, the CDR3 is TGCGCCAGCAGTGATGTATCCTATAATTCACCCCTCCACTTT. This encodes CASSDVSYNSPLHF.

The chain has TRBV20-1 and TRBJ2-7, with 10 bases identical to TRBD1. Germline V gives CDR1 DFQATT, CDR2 SNEGSKA (reference sequence). V gave up 3 bases and J gave up 2 bases; unmatched junction bases: 4. This CDR3 has 14 residues. The CDR3 spells CSARGTGETYEQYF. CDR3 sequence (DNA): TGCAGTGCTAGGGGGACAGGGGAAACCTACGAGCAGTACTTC.

The rearrangement uses TRBV5-1 and TRBJ2-3, with TRBD2 identical over 9 bases. Germline loops: CDR1 SGHRS, CDR2 YFSETQ. CDR3 length: 17 residues. Unmatched junction bases numbered 9, after V lost 0 bases and J lost 4 bases. The CDR3 DNA reads TGCGCCAGCAGCTTGGCCTTCTCAGCGGGGGGAGCAGATACGCAGTATTTT. Protein sequence: CASSLAFSAGGADTQYF.

The chain is built from TRBV20-1 and TRBJ2-5, with 10 bases fitting TRBD2. Per germline, CDR1 DFQATT and CDR2 SNEGSKA (reference sequence). Trimming cost V 0 bases and J 0 bases; bases outside gene matches: 7. CDR3 length: 17 amino acids. CDR3 bases: TGCAGTGCTAGAGAACAACTAGCGGGACCTTACCAAGAGACCCAGTACTTC. It specifies CSAREQLAGPYQETQYF.

This clonotype was counted only a few times. The chain couples TRBV5-1 to TRBJ2-4, with TRBD2 identical over 7 bases. The V gene end was trimmed by 4 bases and the J gene end by 6 bases; junction bases not matched to a gene: 7. This CDR3 contains 14 residues. Germline loops: CDR1 SGHRS, CDR2 YFSETQ. CDR3 in DNA: TGCGCCAGCAGCCCCAGCGGGACGGGAAACATTCAGTACTTC. This translates into CASSPSGTGNIQYF.

This clonotype was found many times. This sequence joins TRBV29-1 and TRBJ2-5; 12 bases line up with TRBD2. V shed 6 bases and J 5 bases; nucleotides not matched to a gene: 7. Germline-derived CDR1 and CDR2 are SQVTM and ANQGSEA. This CDR3 comprises 14 residues. CDR3 amino acids: CSVSLGTSGETQYF. DNA for the CDR3: TGCAGCGTGAGCTTGGGGACTAGCGGGGAGACCCAGTACTTC.

The chain combines TRBV28 with TRBJ1-1, with D perhaps TRBD1 (6 bases). Germline CDR1 MDHEN, CDR2 SYDVKM. The CDR3 is 12 amino acids. The V and J ends lost 6 bases and 11 bases respectively, with 16 bases between them. CDR3 coding DNA: TGTGCCAGCAGCCCTACAGGGAGTCACGCTTTCTTT. Translated: CASSPTGSHAFF.

This clonotype showed up just once. The chain combines TRBV20-1 with TRBJ2-1; no clear D gene. The CDR3 has 15 residues. Germline CDR1 DFQATT, CDR2 SNEGSKA (reference sequence). The germline V and J ends were trimmed by 5 bases and 4 bases, with 18 bases remaining between them. For the CDR3, the DNA is TGCAGTGCTCTGATACTGGAGTTCGGTTACAATGAGCAGTTCTTC. Its translation is CSALILEFGYNEQFF.

This clonotype was seen ten or more times. This chain uses TRBV6-2 or TRBV6-3 with TRBJ2-7; D uncertain. The CDR3 consists of 12 residues. Germline V gene sequence: CDR1 MNHEY, CDR2 SVGEGT. The V and J ends lost 6 bases and 6 bases respectively, with 12 bases between them. CDR3 protein: CASSPTSIEQYF. CDR3 in DNA: TGTGCCAGCAGCCCAACCTCTATCGAGCAGTACTTC.

The J gene is TRBJ2-2, the V gene TRBV4-2; 10 nucleotides agree with TRBD1. The CDR3 runs 18 residues. Losses at the gene ends were 2 bases for V and 6 bases for J; bases not matched to a gene: 12. Germline loops: CDR1 LGHNA, CDR2 YNFKEQ. CDR3 in DNA: TGTGCCAGCAGCCAACTTCCTATGACCGGGACAGGGGCCGGGGAGCTGTTTTTT. This translates into CASSQLPMTGTGAGELFF.

This chain links TRBV12-3 or TRBV12-4 with TRBJ2-5, with 8 bases matching TRBD1. The V gene end was trimmed by 6 bases and the J gene end by 5 bases; junction bases not matched to a gene: 5. The CDR3 extends over 13 amino acids. The DNA of the CDR3 is TGTGCCAGCAGCAACGGACAGGGTGAGACCCAGTACTTC. This translates into CASSNGQGETQYF.

The rearrangement links TRBV20-1 to TRBJ2-3, with D possibly matching TRBD2 (5 bases). The CDR3 length is 12 residues. Germline assignment: CDR1 DFQATT and CDR2 SNEGSKA (reference sequence). Trimming left V 6 bases short and J 6 bases short, with 13 bases between. DNA for the CDR3: TGCAGTGCCCTAGATCTAGCTGATACGCAGTATTTT. Translation: CSALDLADTQYF.

This clonotype has just a few counts. The rearrangement joins TRBV5-1 to TRBJ2-7, with 10 nucleotides matching TRBD2. This CDR3 has 14 residues. Losses at the gene ends were 1 base for V and 4 bases for J; bases not matched to a gene: 2. CDR1 is SGHRS, CDR2 YFSETQ, per germline. In DNA, the CDR3 is TGCGCCAGCAGCTTGATGACTAGCGGGTACGAGCAGTACTTC. As protein: CASSLMTSGYEQYF.

The CDR3 protein is CASSQDDREGGYTF. DNA for the CDR3: TGTGCCAGCAGCCAAGACGACAGGGAGGGTGGCTACACCTTC. The chain recombines TRBV4-2 with TRBJ1-2, with 7 bases identical to TRBD1. Unmatched junction bases numbered 5, after V lost 0 bases and J lost 7 bases. CDR3 length equals 14 residues. The germline V gene has CDR1 LGHNA and CDR2 YNFKEQ.

The chain joins TRBV7-6 to TRBJ2-3; D perhaps matches TRBD2 (5 bases). V dropped 4 bases and J dropped 5 bases, with 13 bases sitting between them. Germline CDR1 reads SGHVS; CDR2 reads FNYEAQ. The CDR3 has 14 amino acids. The CDR3 here is CASSSREWRDTQYF. CDR3 coding DNA: TGTGCCAGCAGCTCACGGGAATGGAGAGATACGCAGTATTTT.

This clonotype was seen a few times. This chain links TRBV5-1 with TRBJ2-5; TRBD2 agrees at 8 bases. V shed 6 bases and J 0 bases; nucleotides not matched to a gene: 4. Germline V CDR1 and CDR2: SGHRS, YFSETQ. This CDR3 has 14 residues. CDR3 region: CASKEREYQETQYF. In DNA, the CDR3 is TGCGCCAGCAAGGAGCGGGAGTACCAAGAGACCCAGTACTTC.

The gene calls are TRBV20-1 and TRBJ2-7, with 12 bases aligning to TRBD1. Unmatched junction bases numbered 10, after V lost 3 bases and J lost 7 bases. CDR1 and CDR2 (germline): DFQATT, SNEGSKA (reference sequence). This CDR3 is 15 amino acids long. The CDR3 protein is CSASPGQGAKREQYF. CDR3 DNA: TGCAGTGCTAGTCCGGGACAGGGGGCAAAAAGGGAGCAGTACTTC.

This clonotype turned up a few times. The V gene is TRBV28, the J gene TRBJ2-7; TRBD1 agrees at 10 bases. Per germline, CDR1 MDHEN and CDR2 SYDVKM. The CDR3 covers 17 residues. V lost 4 bases, J lost 4 bases, and 13 bases stayed unmatched. In DNA, the CDR3 is TGTGCCAGCAGTTATCTGACAGGGGGCCGCGGAGTATACGAGCAGTACTTC. This encodes CASSYLTGGRGVYEQYF.